Listed below are T cell receptor beta chains from one sample, sequenced in a study of blood T cell repertoires in COVID-19. Clones were sequenced by immunoSEQ multiplex PCR, and TCRdb holds only the in-frame ones, with some missing. Here the sample spans over 200,000 clones, approximately 91% being singletons. Sequenced input: peripheral blood. Every receptor here comes from a woman aged 55-69 years with acute or convalescent COVID-19. CDR3s include the opening cysteine and the closing phenylalanine or tryptophan.

j_call,v_call,cdr3_aa
TRBJ2-4,TRBV19,CASSTQGLAGGSAKNIQYF
TRBJ1-6,TRBV6-5,CASSYGLDRPNSPLHF
TRBJ2-7,TRBV7-2,CASSSQGYEQYF
TRBJ2-3,TRBV2,CASSTSGRTDTQYF
TRBJ1-4,TRBV5-4,CASSLDGRTNEKLFF
TRBJ1-6,TRBV27,CASSLGAGHSPLHF
TRBJ1-5,TRBV19,CASSGGGTPQHF
TRBJ2-7,TRBV15,CATSRGGGLSPIYEQYF
TRBJ1-6,TRBV7-2,CASSPPPLNSSPLHF
TRBJ2-3,TRBV7-3,CASSSVGGVGADTQYF
TRBJ1-2,TRBV15,CATSGQHFYGYTF
TRBJ2-3,TRBV7-2,CASSLRTGLADTQYF
TRBJ1-5,TRBV6-1,CASSAKNPHRVYSNQPQHF
TRBJ1-5,TRBV2,CASSELGGDQPQHF
TRBJ1-1,TRBV5-4,CASSSSRDRGRNTEAFF
TRBJ1-5,TRBV7-9,CASQGAGYNQPQHF
TRBJ1-5,TRBV27,CASRRQGYSNQPQHF
TRBJ1-6,TRBV5-4,CASSSLGSASYNSPLHF
TRBJ2-7,TRBV27,CASSSGTGGLAAYEQYF
TRBJ1-1,TRBV5-1,CASSLGTGNTEAFF
TRBJ1-5,TRBV5-1,CASSLGQGDQPQHF
TRBJ2-7,TRBV6-5,CASTRDRSIYEQYF
TRBJ1-1,TRBV10-1,CASRLNRGEGTEAFF
TRBJ1-2,TRBV10-3,CAIRSRTGGDYGYTF
TRBJ1-1,TRBV2,CASRTRSAVRAFF